This T cell receptor beta chain emerged from a study of T cell responses to AZD1222 COVID-19 vaccine. Assay used: immunoSEQ multiplex PCR; TCRdb lists only in-frame clones, some missing. The sample gives 150,000 to 200,000 clones, just over 90% of which show up once; roughly 1.4% is in the top ten. CDR3 length: 14 amino acids. V shed 3 bases, J shed 2 bases, and the junction held 2 bases outside the gene matches. Per the germline V gene, CDR1 is KGHSH and CDR2 is LQKENI. The starting material was peripheral blood, obtained 28 days after the second AZD1222 dose. The chain carries TRBV18 and TRBJ2-3; 7 positions match TRBD2. This receptor was identified in an adult who received the AZD1222 COVID-19 vaccine. CDR3 in DNA: TGTGCCAGCTCACCCGCGGGGGACACAGATACGCAGTATTTT. Translated, it gives CASSPAGDTDTQYF.